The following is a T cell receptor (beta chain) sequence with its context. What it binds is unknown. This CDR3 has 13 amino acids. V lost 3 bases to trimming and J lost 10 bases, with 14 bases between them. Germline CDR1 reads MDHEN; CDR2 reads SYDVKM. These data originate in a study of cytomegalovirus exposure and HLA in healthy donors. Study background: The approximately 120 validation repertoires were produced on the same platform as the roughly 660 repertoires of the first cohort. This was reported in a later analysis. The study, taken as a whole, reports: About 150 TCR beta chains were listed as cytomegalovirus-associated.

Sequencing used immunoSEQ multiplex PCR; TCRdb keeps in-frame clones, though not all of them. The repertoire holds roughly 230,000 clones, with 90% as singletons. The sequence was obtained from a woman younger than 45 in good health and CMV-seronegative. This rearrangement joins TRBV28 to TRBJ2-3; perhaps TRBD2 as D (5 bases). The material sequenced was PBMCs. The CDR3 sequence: CASSFRGVGSQYF. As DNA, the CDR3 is TGTGCCAGCAGTTTTCGGGGAGTAGGTTCGCAGTATTTT.